This T cell receptor beta chain was identified during a study of cytomegalovirus exposure and HLA in healthy donors. Study-wide results and limits: CMV serostatus was the only recorded immune exposure for donors.

Primers: 60 Vbeta forward and 13 Jbeta reverse. Produced via immunoSEQ multiplex PCR; TCRdb's table is partial and in-frame only. This sample has 120,000 to 150,000 clones, with over 75% found just once. A remark on this clone: Its antigen is still unknown.

The source is a male donor in good health and CMV-seronegative. The specimen sequenced was PBMCs.

CDR3 region: CASSPGQGGNTIYF. DNA of the CDR3: TGTGCCAGCTCACCGGGACAGGGCGGAAACACCATATATTTT. The chain carries TRBV18 and TRBJ1-3; TRBD1 aligns across 9 bases. CDR1 is KGHSH, CDR2 LQKENI, per germline. The CDR3 is 14 amino acids. Unmatched junction bases numbered 1, after V lost 3 bases and J lost 4 bases.